The sequence of this T cell receptor beta chain was determined in a study of cytomegalovirus exposure and HLA in healthy donors. For the study at large: As an earlier analysis found, 150 million to 200 million T cells yielded about 120 million unique TCR beta sequences. General study points: The authors reported that TCR beta sequences could predict HLA-A and HLA-B alleles. These predictions were accurate for most subjects in the first cohort. DRB1 had the most TCR associations and HLA-C the fewest, a later analysis found, with rates varying by HLA locus. In an earlier analysis, in some 540 donors, most V segments appeared productive either ~90% or ~30% of the time.

About this clone: Antigen unknown.

CDR3 length: 13 residues. Germline values: CDR1 MRHNA, CDR2 SNTAGT. Trimming removed 6 bases from V and 3 bases from J; junction bases left unmatched: 1. Vbeta (60) and Jbeta (13) primers were used in the PCR. TCRdb's copy holds only in-frame clones and misses some; the assay was immunoSEQ multiplex PCR. The repertoire has 200,000 or so clones, about 86% of them found once; the top ten carry 2.1%. This sequence was found in a woman between 18 and 29 years old in good health and CMV-seropositive. This chain links TRBV6-4 with TRBJ2-1; 8 nucleotides agree with TRBD2. Sequencing was performed on PBMCs. CDR3 DNA: TGTGCCAGCAGCGGGGGGGACTACAATGAGCAGTTCTTC. Its protein is CASSGGDYNEQFF.